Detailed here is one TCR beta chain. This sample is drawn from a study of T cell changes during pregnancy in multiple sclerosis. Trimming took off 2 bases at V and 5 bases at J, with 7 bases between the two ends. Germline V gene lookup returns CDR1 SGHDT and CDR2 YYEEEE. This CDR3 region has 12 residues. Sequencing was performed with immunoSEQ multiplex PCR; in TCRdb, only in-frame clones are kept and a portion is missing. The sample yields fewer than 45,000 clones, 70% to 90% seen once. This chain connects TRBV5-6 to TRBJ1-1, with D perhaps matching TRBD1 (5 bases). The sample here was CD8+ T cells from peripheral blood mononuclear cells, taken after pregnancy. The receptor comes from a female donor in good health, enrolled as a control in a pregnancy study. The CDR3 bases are TGTGCCAGCAGCTTTGGGGGGACTGAAGCTTTCTTT. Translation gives CASSFGGTEAFF.